The clone carrying this T cell receptor beta chain was found a few times. This specimen belongs to a study of blood T cells in healthy people across ages. The length of the CDR3 is 12 residues. Germline CDR1 and CDR2: SGDLS and YYNGEE. Trimming pared 0 bases from V and 4 bases from J, leaving 2 bases between. Alongside a J-beta primer mix, a sample-barcoded 5' primer served in a second PCR lasting roughly 6 to 12 cycles. Every sample produced at least 2.5 million CDR3-containing paired-end reads. One entry per CDR3 protein results from TCRdb running MiXCR on the 5' RACE reads. The sample yields about 760,000 distinct CDR3 sequences, around a quarter seen once. The data also belong to a second study, concerning T cells of mothers and their children.

The V gene is TRBV9, the J gene TRBJ2-4, with D unclear. This receptor was obtained from a boy under 18 in good health. Sequenced input: blood. The CDR3 protein is CASSVDKNIQYF. The CDR3 DNA is TGTGCCAGCAGCGTAGATAAAAACATTCAGTACTTC.